This TCR beta chain was sequenced during a study of shared T cell receptors in the human thymus (dated by TCRdb to about 2021). As for the study more broadly: The study investigated the way shared, self-reactive T-cell receptor alpha chains are produced in the human thymus.

Libraries were constructed by the immunoSEQ multiplex PCR assay. What TCRdb holds here is the immuneACCESS table cut down to in-frame rearrangements. Part of the clones is not present; checked against another copy, under half of the missing clones reflect an unresolved V gene, and the others are unexplained. In all, the sample holds about 660,000 clones, and approximately 88% of those were seen once. The ten largest clones take up about 0.01% of the sample. About this clone: The clone's antigen remains unknown. Base-call qualities are not available, and no considerably larger clone is one nucleotide away.

This sample also belongs to another study, concerning human thymus T cells. Looking at the second paper: Donors were immunologically healthy infants undergoing open corrective cardiac surgery for congenital heart defects in Finland. Thymus tissue was obtained as surgical resects removed during corrective cardiac surgery. Usage of V and J gene segments appeared to be biased in both the thymic and the peripheral blood repertoires. Highly overlapping thymic TCR repertoires among unrelated individuals were reported in the related research. The study described the TCR alpha and beta repertoires in fewer than 10 infant thymus samples and a few matching peripheral blood samples. Donor ages ranging from roughly 6 to 244 days were recorded, and several male and a couple of female infants were included in the cohort. Thymocytes were released mechanically from tissue and stored at -70 °C as pellets of roughly 9-31 million cells. A QIAsymphony instrument was used to extract genomic DNA from frozen cell pellets. The immunoSEQ multiplex PCR assay was used to amplify the TCRB and TCRAD loci from a standardized quantity of quality-controlled genomic DNA. The amplicons spanned the V(D)J region and were long enough to cover the CDR3 and allow V and J genes to be identified. The commercial immunoSEQ service was used to sequence amplicons on an Illumina platform. Primer bias and sequencing errors were corrected as previously described, and TCRAD and TCRB definitions were based on the IMGT database. immunoSEQ Analyzer 3.0 and VDJTools were used for repertoire analysis, which covered basic statistics, V/J segment usage, diversity estimates, rarefaction and pairwise overlap. Diversity was estimated using the Chao1, ChaoE, Efron-Thisted, Shannon and inverse Simpson indices, and was also estimated on datasets down-sampled to the size of the smallest sample. Repertoire overlap used strict matching of CDR3 nucleotide sequence, V gene and J gene, with Jaccard-based multidimensional scaling clustering. On average, thymus samples yielded hundreds of thousands of unique TCRB clonotypes, whereas blood samples yielded roughly 80,000.

The clonotype originates from a boy under two years old with a congenital heart defect. Donor details come from another sample of the same person, matched by shared clones. Input material: thymocytes.

The CDR3 protein sequence reads: CASATGTSEYNEQFF. Here is the DNA: TGTGCCAGCGCTACCGGGACTAGCGAATACAATGAGCAGTTCTTC. The V and J genes are TRBV6-1 and TRBJ2-1; TRBD2 fits 10 bases in the junction. Measured from the cysteine to the phenylalanine, the CDR3 is 15 residues long. Only the CDR3 part of the read is kept: 45 bases, read in frame from the first base. Trimming leaves V shorter by 8 bases and J shorter by 4 bases, with the junction holding 8 bases beyond the gene matches. The germline V gene supplies CDR1 MNHNS and CDR2 SASEGT.